Sequencing of this TCR beta chain was carried out in a study of control samples from healthy donors and cancer patients. Assay: immunoSEQ multiplex PCR; the TCRdb copy retains only in-frame clones and omits some. Of some 170,000 clones in the sample, roughly 95% were seen once. The CDR3 has 16 amino acids. Germline V gene lookup returns CDR1 SGHVS and CDR2 FQNEAQ. The trim removed 0 bases at V and 12 bases at J, leaving 8 bases unmatched. This chain links TRBV7-8 with TRBJ1-6; 10 nucleotides agree with TRBD1. The sequenced sample consisted of blood. This sequence originates from a woman aged 25 to 39 in good health. The CDR3 is CASSLAPTGGQRPLHF. CDR3 coding DNA: TGTGCCAGCAGCTTAGCGCCGACAGGGGGCCAAAGACCCCTCCACTTT.